Listed below are T cell receptor beta chains from one sample, sequenced in a study of cytomegalovirus exposure and HLA in healthy donors. The method was immunoSEQ multiplex PCR; TCRdb's version includes in-frame clones alone and lacks a portion of them. The sample consists of fewer than 300,000 clones, roughly 90% of them appearing once. The sample comprised PBMCs. Source of these receptors: a woman between 18 and 29 years old in good health and CMV-seronegative. CDR3s include the opening cysteine and the closing phenylalanine or tryptophan. D genes are given only for firm matches. A clone size is listed for some rows: how often the clone was seen (once, few, many), or a class if it is expanded.

v_gene,j_gene,d_gene,abundance,CDR3nt,CDR3aa
TRBV20-1,TRBJ2-3,-,once,TGCAGTGCTCGGACCGAGGGGCAGTATTTT,CSARTEGQYF
TRBV5-6,TRBJ2-2,-,-,TGTGCCAGCAGCTTGTGGGGGCAGGGGATCGACACCGGGGAGCTGTTTTTT,CASSLWGQGIDTGELFF
TRBV27,TRBJ1-3,-,-,TGTGCCAGCAGTTCGGGTTTCTCTGGAAACACCATATATTTT,CASSSGFSGNTIYF
TRBV9,TRBJ2-7,TRBD2,-,TGTGCCAGCAGCCCCACGTCCGACGGGACCCCAGCCGGTTGGGAGGGCTACGAGCAGTACTTC,CASSPTSDGTPAGWEGYEQYF
TRBV28,TRBJ1-2,-,once,TGTGCCAGCATGTCGGGGAACTATGGCTACACCTTC,CASMSGNYGYTF
TRBV19,TRBJ1-1,TRBD1,-,TGTGCCAGTAGTAAGGACAGGGGAACTGAAGCTTTCTTT,CASSKDRGTEAFF
TRBV10-1,TRBJ2-7,TRBD1,once,TGCGCCAGCAGTGAGTCCGGGACAGGGGGCTACGAGCAGTACTTC,CASSESGTGGYEQYF
TRBV14,TRBJ2-7,-,-,TGTGCCAGCGGTGAGGGTTACGAGCAGTACTTC,CASGEGYEQYF
TRBV6-5,TRBJ1-1,-,once,TGTGCCAGCAGTTACCGCAGAGAGACAGGGAACACTGAAGCTTTCTTT,CASSYRRETGNTEAFF
TRBV28,TRBJ1-5,TRBD1,-,TGTGCCAGCGGCTCTCCGGGACAGACCGTTATAGGCAATCAGCCCCAGCATTTT,CASGSPGQTVIGNQPQHF
TRBV27,TRBJ1-2,-,-,TGTGCCAGCAGTCCGGATGGAGGATGGAGGGACTATGGCTACACCTTC,CASSPDGGWRDYGYTF
TRBV7-3,TRBJ1-1,-,-,TGTGCCAGCGGGACCGGGACAGAAGCTTTCTTT,CASGTGTEAFF
TRBV25-1,TRBJ2-2,TRBD1,-,TGTGCCAGCAGTGGGCCCCGGACAGGGTCGAACACCGGGGAGCTGTTTTTT,CASSGPRTGSNTGELFF
TRBV7-6,TRBJ2-2,TRBD2,-,TGTGCCAGCAGCTTAGTACGCGCGGGAGGCACCGGGGAGCTGTTTTTT,CASSLVRAGGTGELFF
TRBV4-1,TRBJ1-1,-,-,TGCGCCAGCAGCCCCTCGTGGGGGGCTGAAGCTTTCTTT,CASSPSWGAEAFF
TRBV7-9,TRBJ2-5,-,-,TGTGCCAGCAGCTTCACGGGGGAGACCCAGTACTTC,CASSFTGETQYF
TRBV19,TRBJ2-7,TRBD2,-,TGTGCCAGTAGCCCCCTAGCGGACCCATCCTACGAGCAGTACTTC,CASSPLADPSYEQYF
TRBV5-4,TRBJ2-7,TRBD1,-,TGTGCCAGCAGCTTGGCGGGGACAGGTGGATCCTACGAGCAGTACTTC,CASSLAGTGGSYEQYF
TRBV2,TRBJ1-5,-,-,TGTGCCAGCAGTGAAGTAGTGGGCAGTAAATATAGCAATCAGCCCCAGCATTTT,CASSEVVGSKYSNQPQHF
TRBV5-6,TRBJ2-7,TRBD1,-,TGTGCCAGCAGCGCAGGGGGCTCCTACGAGCAGTACTTC,CASSAGGSYEQYF
TRBV4-1,TRBJ2-1,TRBD2,-,TGCGCCAGCAGCCAAGGAGCGGGAGTCCTCGATGAGCAGTTCTTC,CASSQGAGVLDEQFF
TRBV15,TRBJ1-2,-,once,TGTGCCACCAGCAGAGACCCGGGGGTGTACTATGGCTACACCTTC,CATSRDPGVYYGYTF
TRBV6-5,TRBJ2-1,TRBD2,-,TGTGCCAGCAGTTTCGTACTAGCGGGAGGCCACAATGAGCAGTTCTTC,CASSFVLAGGHNEQFF
TRBV15,TRBJ1-1,-,-,TGTGCCACCAGCAGAGATTTGGACACAACGGCTTTCTTT,CATSRDLDTTAFF
TRBV28,TRBJ2-1,-,-,TGTGCCAGCAGTTTGGCGGGGGAGCAGTTCTTC,CASSLAGEQFF
TRBV2,TRBJ2-7,-,-,TGTGCCAGCAGTGAAGATAGAACAGCCTACGAGCAGTACTTC,CASSEDRTAYEQYF
TRBV19,TRBJ1-5,-,-,TGTGCCAGTAGTATTCTAAACCTTAGCAATCAGCCCCAGCATTTT,CASSILNLSNQPQHF
TRBV1,TRBJ2-7,-,once,TGCACCCCCGAGGACTCCCGTCTCCGCGAGCAGTACTTC,CTPEDSRLREQYF
TRBV6-1,TRBJ2-3,TRBD1,-,TGTGCCAGCAGTGCAACACCTTTCAGTAGGGACAGGATAACAGATACGCAGTATTTT,CASSATPFSRDRITDTQYF
TRBV7-2,TRBJ1-5,TRBD1,-,TGTGCCAGCAGCCGGACAGGGAGCAATCAGCCCCAGCATTTT,CASSRTGSNQPQHF
TRBV5-4,TRBJ2-5,TRBD2,-,TGTGCCAGCACCTCTAGGCTAGCGGGCCAAGAGACCCAGTACTTC,CASTSRLAGQETQYF
TRBV9,TRBJ1-2,TRBD1,-,TGTGCCAGCAGCTCCTCGGGACAGTGGTACACCTTC,CASSSSGQWYTF
TRBV6-4,TRBJ2-3,TRBD2,-,TGTGCCAGCAGTGTCCTAGCGGGAGGGCCGTTAGATACGCAGTATTTT,CASSVLAGGPLDTQYF
TRBV5-1,TRBJ2-7,-,-,TGCGCCAGCAGCTTGACAGGTATCTACGAGCAGTACTTC,CASSLTGIYEQYF
TRBV11-2,TRBJ2-7,TRBD2,-,TGTGCCAGCAGCTTAACGTCTAGCGGGAAGGGCGAGCAGTACTTC,CASSLTSSGKGEQYF
TRBV28,TRBJ2-7,TRBD1,-,TGTGCCAGCAGTTTTAATTACTGGGACAGTAACTACGAGCAGTACTTC,CASSFNYWDSNYEQYF
TRBV2,TRBJ2-3,TRBD2,many,TGTGCCGTACTGACCGGGACTAGCGGCACAGATACGCAGTATTTT,CAVLTGTSGTDTQYF
TRBV15,TRBJ2-1,-,-,TGTGCCACCAGGTGGGAGGGGGAGAACAATGAGCAGTTCTTC,CATRWEGENNEQFF
TRBV5-1,TRBJ1-3,-,once,TGCGCCAGCAGCTTGGTGCCCAGAGGGAACGCTGGAAACACCATATATTTT,CASSLVPRGNAGNTIYF
TRBV27,TRBJ2-1,TRBD2,-,TGTGCCAGCAGTTTAGGAACCGGGACTATTTCCTACAATGAGCAGTTCTTC,CASSLGTGTISYNEQFF
TRBV6-5,TRBJ2-3,-,once,TGTGCCAGCAGTTACCCTACCTCCGATACGCAGTATTTT,CASSYPTSDTQYF
TRBV25-1,TRBJ2-5,-,-,TGTGCCAGCAGTGAATTCGAGACAGGCTACCGGGAGACCCAGTACTTC,CASSEFETGYRETQYF
TRBV9,TRBJ2-7,TRBD2,-,TGTGCCAGCAGCGTAGGGGTAGCGGGACTCTACGAGCAGTACTTC,CASSVGVAGLYEQYF
TRBV5-4,TRBJ2-1,TRBD2,-,TGTGCCAGCAGCTTGGGGGGACTAGCGGGAGTCAATGAGCAGTTCTTC,CASSLGGLAGVNEQFF
TRBV30,TRBJ2-7,-,-,TGTGCCTGGACCAGGGGATACGAGCAGTACTTC,CAWTRGYEQYF
TRBV18,TRBJ1-5,-,once,TGTGCCAGCTCACCACACACATCTCAGCCCCAGCATTTT,CASSPHTSQPQHF
TRBV28,TRBJ2-1,TRBD1,-,TGTGCCAGCAGTACCCCGGACAGGGTAATGCAGTTCTTC,CASSTPDRVMQFF
TRBV5-1,TRBJ2-5,-,-,TGCGCCAGCAGCGGACAGACTCAAGAGACCCAGTACTTC,CASSGQTQETQYF
TRBV6-1,TRBJ1-4,TRBD1,-,TGTGCCAGCAGAGATCCGGGACAGGGAAACGAAAAACTGTTTTTT,CASRDPGQGNEKLFF
TRBV5-6,TRBJ2-7,-,once,TGTGCCAGCAGACCTACCCTCGGGGGATCGGTAACTAACGAGCAGTACTTC,CASRPTLGGSVTNEQYF
TRBV18,TRBJ2-6,TRBD1,-,TGTGCCAGCTCACCTTTGTCCGCGGCAGGGGGCTCTGGGGCCAACGTCCTGACTTTC,CASSPLSAAGGSGANVLTF
TRBV6-5,TRBJ1-2,-,-,TGTGCCAGCAGTTACTCGGGGGGGCTCTCTGGAGGCTACACCTTC,CASSYSGGLSGGYTF
TRBV28,TRBJ2-1,TRBD1,-,TGTGCCAGCAGTAGGCCGGGACAGGGGGCCGGTGAGCAGTTCTTC,CASSRPGQGAGEQFF
TRBV4-3,TRBJ2-7,-,-,TGCGCCAGCAGCCAAGACAGGGAGGACTACGAGCAGTACTTC,CASSQDREDYEQYF
TRBV11-2,TRBJ1-1,-,-,TGTGCCAGCAGCTTAGTTAGACAGGCTAGGGCTTTCTTT,CASSLVRQARAFF
TRBV29-1,TRBJ2-3,-,once,TGCAGCGTTGGGTTTGGAGGGAGTGGTGATACGCAGTATTTT,CSVGFGGSGDTQYF
TRBV6-6,TRBJ2-3,-,-,TGTGCCAGCACCCGGCGGAGCACAGATACGCAGTATTTT,CASTRRSTDTQYF
TRBV28,TRBJ2-7,TRBD1,-,TGTGCCAGCAGAACCCAGCGGAGTCAGACAGGGGACCACGAGCAGTACTTC,CASRTQRSQTGDHEQYF
TRBV6-4,TRBJ2-2,TRBD2,-,TGTGCCAGCAGTACCGGGACTAGCACCGGGGAGCTGTTTTTT,CASSTGTSTGELFF
TRBV27,TRBJ2-1,-,-,TGTGCCAGCAGTCACTTGAGCTCCTACAATGAGCAGTTCTTC,CASSHLSSYNEQFF